What follows are 29 T cell receptor beta chains derived from one specimen sequenced in a study of T cell responses to AZD1222 COVID-19 vaccine. The table came from immunoSEQ multiplex PCR; TCRdb's copy has only in-frame clones and leaves some out. The table records 120,000 to 150,000 clones, 91% of them present only once. Sequencing was performed on peripheral blood, taken 28 days after the second dose of the MenACWY control vaccine. These TCRs come from an adult who received the MenACWY meningococcal vaccine as a control.

The rearrangement uses TRBV19 and TRBJ2-3; TRBD2 agrees at 8 bases. The CDR3 is 14 amino acids. Unmatched junction bases numbered 10, after V lost 9 bases and J lost 5 bases. The germline gives CDR1 LNHDA, CDR2 SQIVND (reference sequence). CDR3 sequence reads: CASGGGRGIDTQYF. The CDR3 coding sequence is TGTGCCAGCGGGGGGGGCAGGGGTATAGATACGCAGTATTTT.

V and J are TRBV7-2 and TRBJ2-7; D gene unclear. The CDR3 has 11 residues. V gave up 2 bases and J gave up 8 bases, with 7 bases separating them. The germline V gene encodes CDR1 SGHTA and CDR2 FQGNSA. In DNA form, the CDR3 reads TGTGCCAGCAGCTTATTACAGCAGCAGTACTTC. It translates to CASSLLQQQYF. Full variable domain (outside the CDR3, taken from reference TRBV7-2 and TRBJ2-7): GAGVSQSPSNKVTEKGKDVELRCDPISGHTALYWYRQSLGQGLEFLIYFQGNSAPDKSGLPSDRFSAERTGGSVSTLTIQRTQQEDSAVYLCASSLLQQQYFGPGTRLTVT.

This chain joins TRBV6-2 or TRBV6-3 and TRBJ1-5, with 12 positions matching TRBD1. This CDR3 is built from 20 residues. CDR1 MNHEY and CDR2 SVGEGT come from the germline V gene. The V segment lost 6 bases and the J segment 2 bases; nucleotides outside the gene matches: 17. CDR3 protein: CASSFFAGTGGGGGNQPQHF. In DNA form, the CDR3 reads TGTGCCAGCAGCTTCTTCGCGGGGACAGGGGGCGGAGGAGGCAATCAGCCCCAGCATTTT.

This sequence joins TRBV7-9 and TRBJ1-4, with 10 positions matching TRBD1. CDR1 is SEHNR, CDR2 FQNEAQ, per germline (reference sequence). Losses at the gene ends were 5 bases for V and 8 bases for J; bases not matched to a gene: 5. CDR3 length: 14 amino acids. CDR3 DNA: TGTGCCAGCAGCGCACAGACAGGGGGCGAAAAACTGTTTTTT. Residues: CASSAQTGGEKLFF.

The CDR3 DNA reads as TGTGCCAGCAGCTTAGCGGCGCAGGGCTATGGCTACACCTTC. Its protein product is CASSLAAQGYGYTF. V is TRBV7-8 and J is TRBJ1-2; D is possibly TRBD1 (5 bases). The CDR3 has 14 amino acids. The germline V gene encodes CDR1 SGHVS and CDR2 FQNEAQ. V was clipped by 0 bases and J by 4 bases, with 9 bases between them.

This chain uses TRBV6-5 with TRBJ1-4, with 11 nucleotides matching TRBD1. Germline-derived CDR1 and CDR2 are MNHEY and SVGAGI. Trimming at V came to 4 bases and at J to 7 bases, leaving 2 bases not matched to a gene. The CDR3 runs 14 residues. DNA of the CDR3: TGTGCCAGCAGTTCCGGGACAGGGGGTGAAAAACTGTTTTTT. It translates to CASSSGTGGEKLFF.

The J gene is TRBJ1-1, the V gene TRBV7-9; perhaps TRBD1 as D (6 bases). The V gene's germline CDR1 is SEHNR and CDR2 FQNEAQ (reference sequence). Trimming removed 3 bases at V and 1 base at J, with 9 bases between. The CDR3 totals 14 residues. The CDR3 here is CASSLRGQNTEAFF. DNA of the CDR3: TGTGCCAGCAGCTTGAGGGGACAGAACACTGAAGCTTTCTTT. Combining the CDR3 with reference TRBV7-9 and TRBJ1-1 gives the whole variable domain DTGVSQNPRHKITKRGQNVTFRCDPISEHNRLYWYRQTLGQGPEFLTYFQNEAQLEKSRLLSDRFSAERPKGSFSTLEIQRTEQGDSAMYLCASSLRGQNTEAFFGQGTRLTVV.

The chain has TRBV3-1 (or the pseudogene TRBV3-2) and TRBJ2-1, with 10 positions matching TRBD2. CDR1 and CDR2 from the germline V gene are LGHDT and YNNKEL (reference sequence). CDR3 length: 19 residues. V dropped 2 bases and J dropped 6; count of bases not matched to a gene: 16. The CDR3 region has the DNA TGTGCCAGCAGCCAATCAACTAGCGGGGTCCCACGTACTTGCAATGAGCAGTTCTTC. Protein product: CASSQSTSGVPRTCNEQFF.

J is TRBJ2-2 and V is TRBV11-1, with D uncertain. V was cut by 0 bases and J by 6 bases, with 5 bases left in between. The CDR3 consists of 13 residues. CDR1 and CDR2 from the germline V gene are SGHAT and FQDESV (reference sequence). The CDR3 bases are TGTGCCAGCAGCTTAGCTCGTCCCGGGGAGCTGTTTTTT. Translating gives CASSLARPGELFF. Full variable domain (outside the CDR3, taken from reference TRBV11-1 and TRBJ2-2): EAEVAQSPRYKITEKSQAVAFWCDPISGHATLYWYRQILGQGPELLVQFQDESVVDDSQLPKDRFSAERLKGVDSTLKIQPAELGDSAMYLCASSLARPGELFFGEGSRLTVL.

The chain uses TRBV6-5 and TRBJ1-2; D possibly corresponds to TRBD1 (5 bases). CDR1 is MNHEY and CDR2 is SVGAGI in the germline V gene. V was shortened by 5 bases and J by 0 bases, with 7 bases between the two germline ends. This CDR3 is built from 13 residues. The DNA for the CDR3 is TGTGCCAGCAGTAAGACAGCTAACTATGGCTACACCTTC. This codes for CASSKTANYGYTF.

This chain joins TRBV4-3 and TRBJ2-7; maybe TRBD2 (5 bases). CDR3 length: 16 residues. Germline V gene sequence: CDR1 LGHNA, CDR2 YSLEER. V lost 1 base and J lost 3, with 16 bases in between. The CDR3 spells CASSQAGLTGIYEQYF. In DNA, the CDR3 is TGCGCCAGCAGCCAAGCGGGGTTGACGGGAATCTACGAGCAGTACTTC.

The CDR3 region is CASRQGSLGEQYF. The CDR3 DNA is TGTGCCAGCCGACAGGGCAGTTTGGGCGAGCAGTACTTC. The gene calls are TRBV19 and TRBJ2-7; 7 bases agree with TRBD1. The CDR3 contains 13 residues. CDR1 and CDR2 from the germline V gene are LNHDA and SQIVND (reference sequence). Losses at the gene ends were 9 bases for V and 6 bases for J; bases not matched to a gene: 11.

The CDR3 DNA sequence: TGCGCCAGCAGCCAAGATTCGGGGATCACAGATACGCAGTATTTT. It translates to CASSQDSGITDTQYF. The chain carries TRBV4-1 and TRBJ2-3; D might be TRBD2 (5 bases). Trimming removed 0 bases at V and 2 bases at J, with 9 bases between. Germline V lookup: CDR1 MGHRA, CDR2 YSYEKL. This CDR3 has 15 amino acids.

On this clone: The same CDR3 is also encoded by other DNA sequences in this sample. The V gene is TRBV5-1, the J gene TRBJ1-1; D is possibly TRBD1 (5 bases). Per the germline V gene, CDR1 is SGHRS and CDR2 is YFSETQ. The CDR3 loop spans 13 amino acids. V was pared by 4 bases and J by 4 bases, with 11 bases between. This chain's CDR3 is CASSLQGGTEAFF. Written as DNA, the CDR3 is TGCGCCAGCAGCCTTCAGGGAGGCACTGAAGCTTTCTTT.

The rearrangement links TRBV3-1 (or the pseudogene TRBV3-2) to TRBJ2-7; 10 nucleotides align to TRBD1. CDR1 is LGHDT, CDR2 YNNKEL, per germline (reference sequence). The CDR3 is 14 residues long. The ends lost 7 bases at V and 4 bases at J; junction bases unmatched: 7. The CDR3 region is CASTQTGGLYEQYF. In DNA form, the CDR3 reads TGTGCCAGCACCCAGACAGGGGGCTTATACGAGCAGTACTTC.

The chain is built from TRBV1 and TRBJ1-2; the table calls TRBD1, which could not be checked here. TRBV1 is classified as a pseudogene. The CDR3 totals 15 residues. CDR3: CTSSQDDRVYYGYTF. In DNA form, the CDR3 reads TGCACCAGCAGCCAAGATGACAGGGTTTACTATGGCTACACCTTC.

J is TRBJ2-5 and V is TRBV6-5; D is possibly TRBD1 (6 bases). Germline V lookup: CDR1 MNHEY, CDR2 SVGAGI. This CDR3 spans 12 amino acids. V lost 3 bases, J lost 6 bases, and 8 bases lay in between. The CDR3 protein is CASSYQGKTQYF. CDR3 nucleotide sequence: TGTGCCAGCAGTTATCAGGGGAAGACCCAGTACTTC.

The chain carries TRBV28 and TRBJ2-5, with D hard to call. Germline values: CDR1 MDHEN, CDR2 SYDVKM. V was shortened by 4 bases and J by 3 bases, with 12 bases between the two germline ends. This CDR3 contains 14 residues. The CDR3 DNA reads TGTGCCAGCAGTTGGGGATCTCTTAAAGAGACCCAGTACTTC. It translates to CASSWGSLKETQYF.

The gene calls are TRBV28 and TRBJ2-2; D unresolved. Germline V gene lookup returns CDR1 MDHEN and CDR2 SYDVKM. The CDR3 loop spans 11 amino acids. V shed 1 base and J shed 9 bases, with 3 bases lying between them. Here the CDR3 reads CASSLLRELFF. In DNA, the CDR3 is TGTGCCAGCAGTTTATTGAGGGAGCTGTTTTTT.

A remark on this clone: The same CDR3 can be traced to other DNA sequences in this sample. This chain joins TRBV7-9 and TRBJ1-2, with a possible D match to TRBD1 (6 bases). Germline loops: CDR1 SEHNR, CDR2 FQNEAQ (reference sequence). This CDR3 has 15 residues. The ends were cut back, 0 bases at V and 2 bases at J, with 10 bases in the middle. The chain's CDR3 is CASSLAGTTNYGYTF. CDR3 sequence (DNA): TGTGCCAGCAGCTTAGCCGGGACAACGAACTATGGCTACACCTTC.

The chain links TRBV3-1 (or the pseudogene TRBV3-2) to TRBJ2-7; 9 positions match TRBD2. With V trimmed by 1 base and J by 6 bases, 7 bases remained unmatched. CDR1 and CDR2 (germline): LGHDT, YNNKEL (reference sequence). The CDR3 runs 15 residues. Written as DNA, the CDR3 is TGTGCCAGCAGCCAAGGAACCGGGACTAGCAGCGAGCAGTACTTC. Its protein is CASSQGTGTSSEQYF.

The chain recombines TRBV4-3 with TRBJ2-1; D is undetermined. V dropped 0 bases and J dropped 7 bases, with 4 bases sitting between them. Germline V CDR1 and CDR2: LGHNA, YSLEER. The CDR3 runs to 12 residues. CDR3 bases: TGCGCCAGCAGCCAAGATAGTAATGAGCAGTTCTTC. Its translation is CASSQDSNEQFF.

The CDR3 DNA follows: TGCGCCAGCAGCCAAGGATCGACTAGCGGGGCTCTATATACGCAGTATTTT. As protein: CASSQGSTSGALYTQYF. This chain joins TRBV4-3 and TRBJ2-3; 11 bases are shared with TRBD2. This CDR3 comprises 17 residues. The ends lost 1 base at V and 7 bases at J; junction bases unmatched: 10. The germline CDR1 and CDR2 sequences are LGHNA and YSLEER.

The V call is TRBV28, the J call TRBJ1-6, with D uncertain. V dropped 6 bases and J dropped 5 bases, with 11 bases sitting between them. This CDR3 is 14 amino acids long. Germline loops: CDR1 MDHEN, CDR2 SYDVKM. CDR3 region: CASSQHENNSPLHF. DNA of the CDR3: TGTGCCAGCAGCCAACACGAGAATAATTCACCCCTCCACTTT.

This chain connects TRBV27 to TRBJ2-1; 7 bases fit TRBD2. Germline-derived CDR1 and CDR2 are MNHEY and SMNVEV (reference sequence). V lost 2 bases and J lost 4; bases outside the gene matches: 5. The CDR3 has 15 residues. CDR3 DNA sequence: TGTGCCAGCAGTTTAGCGGGAGCCCTTTACAATGAGCAGTTCTTC. Translation gives CASSLAGALYNEQFF.

This CDR3 reads CASSAPGTVYNEQFF. The CDR3 nucleotides are TGTGCCAGCAGCGCCCCCGGGACGGTCTACAATGAGCAGTTCTTC. The V gene is TRBV7-3, the J gene TRBJ2-1, with D perhaps being TRBD1 or TRBD2 (5 bases each). From germline, CDR1 is SGHTA and CDR2 FQGTGA. Trimming took off 5 bases at V and 3 bases at J, with 14 bases between the two ends. CDR3 length: 15 residues. Based on the CDR3 plus reference TRBV7-3 and TRBJ2-1, the full variable domain is GAGVSQTPSNKVTEKGKYVELRCDPISGHTALYWYRQSLGQGPEFLIYFQGTGAADDSGLPNDRFFAVRPEGSVSTLKIQRTERGDSAVYLCASSAPGTVYNEQFFGPGTRLTVL.

This chain connects TRBV15 to TRBJ2-3; the D gene is possibly TRBD1 (5 bases). Looked up from germline, CDR1 is LNHNV and CDR2 is YYDKDF (reference sequence). Trimming shortened V by 0 bases and J by 4 bases, and 11 bases separated the two germline ends. This CDR3 is 15 amino acids long. CDR3 residues: CATSRESSGSDTQYF. The DNA for the CDR3 is TGTGCCACCAGCAGAGAATCGTCAGGGTCAGATACGCAGTATTTT.

This clone was observed once. The chain joins TRBV3-1 (or the pseudogene TRBV3-2) to TRBJ2-5; D is ambiguous. The ends were cut back, 3 bases at V and 0 bases at J, with 5 bases in the middle. CDR1 LGHDT and CDR2 YNNKEL come from the germline V gene (reference sequence). The CDR3 runs to 13 residues. For the CDR3, the DNA is TGTGCCAGCAGCCAGAACGACCAAGAGACCCAGTACTTC. Protein sequence: CASSQNDQETQYF.

V is TRBV6-2 or TRBV6-3 and J is TRBJ2-3, with D possibly matching TRBD2 (5 bases). The CDR3 sequence is 15 residues long. Trimming removed 6 bases at V and 2 bases at J, with 15 bases between. Germline V gene sequence: CDR1 MNHEY, CDR2 SVGEGT. Here the CDR3 DNA reads TGTGCCAGCAGCGATAGAGCGGTTTTCACAGATACGCAGTATTTT. Its protein product is CASSDRAVFTDTQYF.